Below, 14 T cell receptor beta chains from the same sample are listed, as sequenced in a study of blood T cell repertoires in COVID-19. Data came from immunoSEQ multiplex PCR; TCRdb stores just in-frame clones and leaves some out. The sample lists 190,000 or so clones; about 81% were seen once. Sequencing was carried out using peripheral blood. The receptors originated from a woman older than 75 with COVID-19, enrolled during active disease.

CDR3 residues: CASSPERAEAFF. DNA of the CDR3: TGTGCCAGCTCACCCGAGCGGGCTGAAGCTTTCTTT. The chain combines TRBV18 with TRBJ1-1; no reliable D call. Germline CDR1 KGHSH, CDR2 LQKENI. This CDR3 region has 12 residues. V lost 3 bases, J lost 6 bases, and 8 bases lay in between.

This chain uses TRBV19 with TRBJ2-7, with 10 nucleotides matching TRBD1. The J segment lost 5 bases and the V segment lost 4 bases, leaving 8 bases of the junction unmatched. CDR3 length: 15 residues. Per germline, CDR1 LNHDA and CDR2 SQIVND (reference sequence). CDR3 sequence: CASSTGTGETHEQYF. CDR3 bases: TGTGCCAGTAGTACCGGGACAGGGGAGACCCACGAGCAGTACTTC.

This chain connects TRBV29-1 to TRBJ1-1; D call uncertain. Germline V CDR1 and CDR2: SQVTM, ANQGSEA. The germline V and J ends were trimmed by 1 base and 0 bases, with 15 bases remaining between them. The CDR3 consists of 16 residues. CDR3 sequence reads: CSVEGSGKLMNTEAFF. The DNA for the CDR3 is TGCAGCGTTGAAGGGTCAGGCAAACTCATGAACACTGAAGCTTTCTTT.

The chain employs TRBV5-3 and TRBJ2-3, with TRBD2 matching 11 bases. TRBV5-3 has ORF status, its function being uncertain. CDR3 size: 12 residues. The V segment lost 4 bases and the J segment 10 bases; nucleotides outside the gene matches: 2. CDR3 in DNA: TGTGCCAGAAGCCCGACTAGCGGGGCGCAGTATTTT. Translating gives CARSPTSGAQYF.

The genes are TRBV11-2 and TRBJ2-7; the D gene is possibly TRBD1 (7 bases). Trimming stripped 1 base from V and 4 bases from J, with 14 bases between. CDR1 is SGHAT and CDR2 is FQNNGV in the germline V gene. CDR3 size: 15 residues. The CDR3 coding sequence is TGTGCCAGCAGCTTAGCCGGAGGGACAGTATACGAGCAGTACTTC. Residues: CASSLAGGTVYEQYF.

The chain couples TRBV27 to TRBJ2-3, with 7 bases matching TRBD1. V was clipped by 6 bases and J by 0 bases; unmatched bases: 12. Germline CDR1 reads MNHEY; CDR2 reads SMNVEV (reference sequence). This CDR3 spans 17 amino acids. For the CDR3, the DNA is TGTGCCAGCAGCCCACCCGGGACAGTCGTTAGCACAGATACGCAGTATTTT. Its translation: CASSPPGTVVSTDTQYF.

This chain connects TRBV19 to TRBJ2-1; TRBD1 aligns across 8 bases. V gave up 5 bases and J gave up 9 bases; unmatched junction bases: 15. The CDR3 runs 16 residues. CDR1 LNHDA and CDR2 SQIVND come from the germline V gene (reference sequence). CDR3 sequence reads: CASSARQGRGGGEQFF. CDR3 in DNA: TGTGCCAGTAGTGCGAGACAGGGGCGCGGTGGGGGTGAGCAGTTCTTC.

J is TRBJ1-4 and V is TRBV2, with 7 bases aligning to TRBD1. J gave up 8 bases and V 6 bases, and 12 bases lay outside the gene matches. The germline V gene encodes CDR1 SNHLY and CDR2 FYNNEI. CDR3 length equals 15 residues. The CDR3 DNA sequence: TGTGCCAGCAGGAGACAAGGGGGCGCTTGGGAAAAACTGTTTTTT. Translation: CASRRQGGAWEKLFF.

This chain joins TRBV29-1 and TRBJ1-2; D may be TRBD1 (5 bases). The V end lost 8 bases, the J end lost 4 bases, and 17 bases lay between the germline ends. This CDR3 is 13 amino acids long. The germline V gene encodes CDR1 SQVTM and CDR2 ANQGSEA. The CDR3 DNA reads TGCAGCACAGATCTGCGGGACGGCTATGGCTACACCTTC. It yields the protein CSTDLRDGYGYTF.

This chain uses TRBV9 with TRBJ2-2; 7 bases are shared with TRBD1. CDR1 is SGDLS, CDR2 YYNGEE, per germline. Trimming took 4 bases from V and 3 from J; bases not matched to a gene: 18. The CDR3 loop spans 19 amino acids. Written as DNA, the CDR3 is TGTGCCAGCAGCCCTCGAGGGAGTGAGACAGGGTCACACACCGGGGAGCTGTTTTTT. Translation gives CASSPRGSETGSHTGELFF.

The V gene is TRBV18, the J gene TRBJ2-6, with D maybe TRBD1 (5 bases). The CDR3 contains 21 residues. Trimming stripped 2 bases from V and 0 bases from J, with 23 bases between. CDR1 is KGHSH and CDR2 is LQKENI in the germline V gene. The CDR3 DNA reads as TGTGCCAGCTCACCAGTCACTATAGTCGGGCAGGGATACTCTGGGGCCAACGTCCTGACTTTC. This codes for CASSPVTIVGQGYSGANVLTF. The full variable domain, with the rest looked up from reference TRBV18 and TRBJ2-6, is NAGVMQNPRHLVRRRGQEARLRCSPMKGHSHVYWYRQLPEEGLKFMVYLQKENIIDESGMPKERFSAEFPKEGPSILRIQQVVRGDSAAYFCASSPVTIVGQGYSGANVLTFGAGSRLTVL.

This chain links TRBV21-1 with TRBJ2-7; the table names TRBD2, a call not compared with the DNA. TRBV21-1 is a known pseudogene. There are 15 residues in the CDR3. CDR3 amino acids: CASSKVVLPVYEQYF. CDR3 bases: TGTGCCAGCAGCAAAGTGGTCCTACCCGTCTACGAGCAGTACTTC.

The chain uses TRBV11-3 and TRBJ2-5; a possible D gene is TRBD1 (6 bases). Germline V gene data show CDR1 as SGHNT and CDR2 as YENEEA. V gave up 5 bases and J gave up 0 bases, with 10 bases separating them. The CDR3 is 14 amino acids. CDR3 in DNA: TGTGCCAGCAGCCCAGGACAGAACCAAGAGACCCAGTACTTC. Protein: CASSPGQNQETQYF.

The table lists this clone with a count of one. J is TRBJ1-1 and V is TRBV10-3; 8 bases line up with TRBD1. J lost 7 bases, V lost 4 bases, and 5 bases had no gene match. Germline V gene data show CDR1 as ENHRY and CDR2 as SYGVKD. The CDR3 totals 13 residues. CDR3 protein: CAISGAGGSEAFF. CDR3 in DNA: TGTGCCATCAGTGGCGCAGGGGGCAGTGAAGCTTTCTTT.